The next 13 T cell receptor beta chains were all read from a single sample in a study of T cells after yellow fever vaccination. TCRdb fed the 5' RACE reads into MiXCR, producing one record per CDR3 protein. The sample lists 85,000 to 100,000 distinct CDR3 sequences; roughly 5.8% were seen once. The starting material was CD8+ T cells sorted from PBMCs, obtained 10 days after the yellow fever booster vaccination. The receptors stem from a young man who received the YFV17D yellow fever vaccine.

This clonotype was found many times. V gene TRBV7-6 combines with J gene TRBJ2-3; tentative D call: TRBD2 (5 bases). With 1 base removed from V and 5 bases from J, the gap between germline ends came to 10 bases. Looked up from germline, CDR1 is SGHVS and CDR2 is FNYEAQ. The CDR3 is made up of 14 amino acids. CDR3 sequence: CASSLGLAGDTQYF. The CDR3 region has the DNA TGTGCCAGCAGCTTAGGGCTAGCAGGAGATACGCAGTATTTT.

This clonotype was detected many times. The chain joins TRBV13 to TRBJ2-2, with 10 bases matching TRBD1. The CDR3 loop spans 15 amino acids. Trimming at V came to 5 bases and at J to 7 bases, leaving 7 bases not matched to a gene. In germline, CDR1 is PRHDT, CDR2 FYEKMQ (reference sequence). CDR3 residues: CASSPWTGGGGELFF. The CDR3 nucleotides read TGTGCCAGCAGCCCCTGGACAGGGGGTGGCGGGGAGCTGTTTTTT.

V is TRBV6-2 or TRBV6-3 and J is TRBJ2-6; a weak D match, TRBD1 (5 bases). This CDR3 comprises 15 residues. Germline V gene lookup returns CDR1 MNHEY and CDR2 SVGEGT. V gave up 6 bases and J gave up 2 bases, with 11 bases separating them. The CDR3 is CASSTQGTGANVLTF. The DNA of the CDR3 is TGTGCCAGCAGCACCCAGGGAACTGGGGCCAACGTCCTGACTTTC.

This clonotype is hyperexpanded (1% or more). The genes are TRBV20-1 and TRBJ1-1, with unresolved D. Trimming shortened V by 3 bases and J by 3 bases, and 8 bases separated the two germline ends. The CDR3 covers 12 residues. Germline assignment: CDR1 DFQATT and CDR2 SNEGSKA (reference sequence). CDR3: CSARVRDTEAFF. CDR3 coding DNA: TGCAGTGCTAGGGTTCGCGACACTGAAGCTTTCTTT.

The V and J genes are TRBV7-2 and TRBJ1-4; tentatively, D is TRBD1 (6 bases). V was shortened by 3 bases and J by 4 bases, with 15 bases between the two germline ends. The CDR3 is 16 amino acids. CDR1 and CDR2 from the germline V gene are SGHTA and FQGNSA. CDR3 sequence reads: CASSFLQGTDNEKLFF. The CDR3 nucleotides read TGTGCCAGCAGCTTCCTACAGGGAACGGATAATGAAAAACTGTTTTTT.

The chain links TRBV7-3 to TRBJ1-2, with a tentative D call TRBD1 (6 bases). This CDR3 contains 15 residues. Per the germline V gene, CDR1 is SGHTA and CDR2 is FQGTGA. Trimming took off 5 bases at V and 4 bases at J, with 17 bases between the two ends. The CDR3 region is CASSHGSGGAYGYTF. CDR3 sequence (DNA): TGTGCCAGCAGCCACGGATCGGGGGGCGCCTATGGCTACACCTTC.

This clonotype was picked up a small number of times. The rearrangement links TRBV20-1 to TRBJ1-2; possible D gene TRBD1, 6 bases. This CDR3 comprises 15 residues. Germline values: CDR1 DFQATT, CDR2 SNEGSKA (reference sequence). Trimming took 0 bases from V and 2 from J, leaving 13 bases between them. Here the CDR3 reads CSARDVKGENYGYTF. The CDR3 DNA is TGCAGTGCTAGAGATGTGAAGGGGGAAAACTATGGCTACACCTTC.

This clonotype has at least ten counts. The chain couples TRBV11-2 to TRBJ2-5; D is unclear. The V gene's germline CDR1 is SGHAT and CDR2 FQNNGV. V dropped 4 bases and J dropped 0 bases, with 15 bases sitting between them. The CDR3 totals 16 residues. CDR3 DNA sequence: TGTGCCAGCAGCTCTTGGGCTGCCCCGTACCAAGAGACCCAGTACTTC. This codes for CASSSWAAPYQETQYF.

By share of the sample, this clonotype is medium-sized (0.01 to 0.1%). V gene TRBV24-1 combines with J gene TRBJ2-5; no reliable D call. Trimming took off 1 base at V and 3 bases at J, with 11 bases between the two ends. Germline V gene data show CDR1 as KGHDR and CDR2 as SFDVKD. The CDR3 has 15 residues. CDR3 sequence: CATSDLQGAEETQYF. As DNA, the CDR3 is TGTGCCACCAGTGATTTACAAGGTGCCGAAGAGACCCAGTACTTC.

This clonotype appeared many times. This chain uses TRBV20-1 with TRBJ2-1, with 9 nucleotides matching TRBD2. This CDR3 has 15 amino acids. Germline CDR1 DFQATT, CDR2 SNEGSKA (reference sequence). V shed 2 bases, J shed 4 bases, and the junction held 6 bases outside the gene matches. The CDR3: CSARSLAGMYNEQFF. The CDR3 nucleotides read TGCAGTGCTAGATCCCTAGCGGGGATGTACAATGAGCAGTTCTTC.

This clonotype was observed a few times. The CDR3 region has the DNA TGTGCCAGCTCTTACCCCAGGGGAGACACTGAAGCTTTCTTT. Translation: CASSYPRGDTEAFF. This chain joins TRBV12-3 or TRBV12-4 and TRBJ1-1; maybe TRBD1 (6 bases). CDR3 size: 14 residues. Deletions cut 8 bases from V and 3 bases from J, with 16 bases between.

The J gene is TRBJ2-1, the V gene TRBV27; tentatively, D is TRBD1 or TRBD2 (6 bases each). The germline V gene encodes CDR1 MNHEY and CDR2 SMNVEV (reference sequence). This CDR3 is built from 20 residues. V lost 0 bases to trimming and J lost 0 bases, with 21 bases between them. In DNA, the CDR3 is TGTGCCAGCAGTTTATCGTTCCGGGGGCTTTCCGATTTCTCCTACAATGAGCAGTTCTTC. Protein product: CASSLSFRGLSDFSYNEQFF.

This clonotype was seen a handful of times. This rearrangement joins TRBV12-3 or TRBV12-4 to TRBJ2-3; 9 bases fit TRBD2. The CDR3 has 15 residues. J lost 2 bases, V lost 5 bases, and 5 bases had no gene match. CDR3 loop: CASSRSGGPTDTQYF. The CDR3 DNA reads as TGTGCCAGCAGTCGTAGCGGGGGTCCCACAGATACGCAGTATTTT.